One sample yielded the 20 T cell receptor beta chains listed below, sequenced in a study of beta chain features in type 1 diabetes. As every portion of the isolated RNA was reverse transcribed, the sequencing read expressed TCRB transcripts. TCRdb's table, derived via immunoSEQ multiplex PCR, lists solely in-frame clones and lacks some. The table includes about 16,000 clones, about 55% detected once. Sequencing used stem cell memory CD4+ T cells from blood. These receptors came from a woman under 30 in good health.

The V gene is TRBV7-9, the J gene TRBJ2-2; tentatively, D is TRBD1 (5 bases). Germline V CDR1 and CDR2: SEHNR, FQNEAQ (reference sequence). The V gene lost 1 base and the J gene lost 5 bases, with 5 bases spanning the gap. The CDR3 is 13 amino acids. CDR3 protein: CASSLEGTGELFF. In DNA form, the CDR3 reads TGTGCCAGCAGCTTAGAGGGGACCGGGGAGCTGTTTTTT.

Only a few counts were recorded for this clone. The chain carries TRBV15 and TRBJ2-7; D may be TRBD1 (5 bases). CDR1 is LNHNV and CDR2 is YYDKDF in the germline V gene (reference sequence). The CDR3 extends over 15 amino acids. With 0 bases removed from V and 7 bases from J, the gap between germline ends came to 16 bases. The CDR3 nucleotides are TGTGCCACCAGCAGAGACACCCAGGGATCTCGGGAGCAGTACTTC. Translated: CATSRDTQGSREQYF.

This clone has only a few counts. J is TRBJ2-7 and V is TRBV18; 10 positions agree with TRBD2. The V gene end was trimmed by 8 bases and the J gene end by 6 bases; junction bases not matched to a gene: 4. The CDR3 is made up of 12 amino acids. CDR1 is KGHSH and CDR2 is LQKENI in the germline V gene. The chain's CDR3 is CASTASGSEQYF. The CDR3 nucleotides read TGTGCCAGCACGGCTAGCGGGAGCGAGCAGTACTTC. Full variable domain (missing parts from reference TRBV18 and TRBJ2-7): NAGVMQNPRHLVRRRGQEARLRCSPMKGHSHVYWYRQLPEEGLKFMVYLQKENIIDESGMPKERFSAEFPKEGPSILRIQQVVRGDSAAYFCASTASGSEQYFGPGTRLTVT.

The chain is built from TRBV6-1 and TRBJ2-7; 7 bases map to TRBD2. The CDR3 runs to 12 residues. With 5 bases clipped from V and 4 bases from J, the junction kept 2 bases outside the gene matches. Germline CDR1 MNHNS, CDR2 SASEGT. CDR3 DNA sequence: TGTGCCAGCAGTCCAGCGGGGTACGAGCAGTACTTC. Amino acids: CASSPAGYEQYF.

In this sample, this clone turned up a few times. The V and J genes are TRBV7-2 and TRBJ2-1; TRBD2 matches 9 bases. The CDR3 contains 14 residues. The germline CDR1 and CDR2 sequences are SGHTA and FQGNSA. The J segment lost 10 bases and the V segment lost 3 bases, leaving 7 bases of the junction unmatched. CDR3 nucleotide sequence: TGTGCCAGCAGCTTGGGCGGGGGGGCTAAGGAGCAGTTCTTC. This sequence encodes CASSLGGGAKEQFF.

This clone came up a few times. The chain has TRBV29-1 and TRBJ2-2; D call uncertain. This CDR3 is 11 amino acids long. V shed 2 bases and J shed 4 bases, with 2 bases lying between them. Per germline, CDR1 SQVTM and CDR2 ANQGSEA. In nucleotides, the CDR3 is TGCAGCGTTGAACGCACCGGGGAGCTGTTTTTT. Its translation is CSVERTGELFF.

This chain uses TRBV6-1 with TRBJ2-2; tentatively, D is TRBD2 (5 bases). From germline, CDR1 is MNHNS and CDR2 SASEGT. This CDR3 spans 16 amino acids. Trimming left V 1 base short and J 0 bases short, with 9 bases between. The CDR3 coding sequence is TGTGCCAGCAGTGAAGGCAGTAGCGCGAACACCGGGGAGCTGTTTTTT. Amino acid sequence: CASSEGSSANTGELFF.

The rearrangement uses TRBV19 and TRBJ2-7; D may be TRBD2 (6 bases). The V gene lost 2 bases and the J gene lost 6 bases, with 14 bases spanning the gap. Germline lookup yields CDR1 LNHDA and CDR2 SQIVND (reference sequence). This CDR3 is built from 14 residues. In DNA form, the CDR3 reads TGTGCCAGTAGTATAAATGGGATCGGGGGCGAGCAGTACTTC. It encodes CASSINGIGGEQYF.

This clone is a singleton in its sample. The chain carries TRBV30 and TRBJ1-1; D call uncertain. Germline CDR1 reads GTSNPN; CDR2 reads SVGIG (reference sequence). V lost 2 bases, J lost 0 bases, and 13 bases lay in between. The CDR3 is 15 residues long. CDR3 sequence reads: CAWSTNSRMNTEAFF. Here the CDR3 DNA reads TGTGCCTGGAGTACCAACAGCCGGATGAACACTGAAGCTTTCTTT.

This clone was observed a few times. The gene calls are TRBV30 and TRBJ2-4; 7 bases map to TRBD2. CDR3 length equals 21 residues. Looked up from germline, CDR1 is GTSNPN and CDR2 is SVGIG (reference sequence). Losses at the gene ends were 2 bases for V and 1 base for J; bases not matched to a gene: 23. In nucleotides, the CDR3 is TGTGCCTGGAGTCCTATACGGGGGAGCGGGGCCTGGAGGGTTGCCAAAAACATTCAGTACTTC. Protein sequence: CAWSPIRGSGAWRVAKNIQYF.

V gene TRBV28 combines with J gene TRBJ1-1, with 7 bases lining up with TRBD1. The CDR3 is 15 amino acids. Germline CDR1 MDHEN, CDR2 SYDVKM. V gave up 5 bases and J gave up 4 bases; unmatched junction bases: 10. CDR3 sequence (DNA): TGTGCCAGCAGTCCCCCGACAGGGAAAGGCACTGAAGCTTTCTTT. Amino acid sequence: CASSPPTGKGTEAFF.

The chain joins TRBV30 to TRBJ2-7, with D perhaps matching TRBD2 (5 bases). Between the trimmed V and J ends, which lost 5 bases and 2 bases, there was a span of 16 bases. The CDR3 is 14 residues long. Germline CDR1 is GTSNPN and CDR2 is SVGIG (reference sequence). The CDR3 DNA reads as TGTGCCTGGCGTCGGGGTTTCCCCACCTACGAGCAGTACTTC. The encoded protein is CAWRRGFPTYEQYF.

A single count supports this clone. The chain carries TRBV19 and TRBJ1-5; D not certain. V lost 2 bases and J 4 bases, leaving 6 bases between the germline ends. This CDR3 has 13 residues. Germline V gene data show CDR1 as LNHDA and CDR2 as SQIVND (reference sequence). The CDR3, as DNA: TGTGCCAGTAGTATACAGGCAAATCAGCCCCAGCATTTT. Its protein product is CASSIQANQPQHF.

This clone has just a few counts. The DNA of the CDR3 is TGTGCCAGCAGCTTAGGAAGCGGGAGTATCTCCAATGAGCAGTTCTTC. This encodes CASSLGSGSISNEQFF. The chain couples TRBV11-2 to TRBJ2-1; 8 bases are shared with TRBD2. CDR3 length equals 16 residues. V shed 1 base and J 6 bases; nucleotides not matched to a gene: 8. Germline V gene data show CDR1 as SGHAT and CDR2 as FQNNGV.

This clone occurred once. The chain carries TRBV4-1 and TRBJ1-1; 10 bases map to TRBD1. The germline V gene encodes CDR1 MGHRA and CDR2 YSYEKL. V dropped 2 bases and J dropped 6; count of bases not matched to a gene: 3. This CDR3 comprises 14 residues. The CDR3, as DNA: TGCGCCAGCAGCCAACCGGGACAGGGGCCTGAAGCTTTCTTT. Translating it yields CASSQPGQGPEAFF.

The V gene is TRBV30, the J gene TRBJ1-1; D is uncertain. CDR3 length equals 14 residues. Germline CDR1 and CDR2: GTSNPN and SVGIG (reference sequence). V shed 3 bases and J shed 0 bases, with 11 bases lying between them. The CDR3 loop is CAWSKIGLNTEAFF. The CDR3 region has the DNA TGTGCCTGGAGCAAAATCGGGTTGAACACTGAAGCTTTCTTT.

This clone was observed a few times. The chain employs TRBV6-5 and TRBJ2-5; perhaps TRBD1 as D (7 bases). The CDR3 extends over 13 amino acids. V lost 7 bases to trimming and J lost 2 bases, with 11 bases between them. Germline-derived CDR1 and CDR2 are MNHEY and SVGAGI. The CDR3 loop reads CASKTGTQETQYF. As DNA, the CDR3 is TGTGCCAGCAAGACAGGGACTCAAGAGACCCAGTACTTC.

This chain links TRBV29-1 with TRBJ1-1; 11 nucleotides agree with TRBD1. From germline, CDR1 is SQVTM and CDR2 ANQGSEA. With V trimmed by 1 base and J by 5 bases, 6 bases remained unmatched. The CDR3 covers 15 residues. The CDR3, as DNA: TGCAGCGTTGAAGGGACAGGGGGCAAAGGGACTGAAGCTTTCTTT. It is translated as CSVEGTGGKGTEAFF. The full variable domain, its missing parts supplied by reference TRBV29-1 and TRBJ1-1, is SAVISQKPSRDICQRGTSLTIQCQVDSQVTMMFWYRQQPGQSLTLIATANQGSEATYESGFVIDKFPISRPNLTFSTLTVSNMSPEDSSIYLCSVEGTGGKGTEAFFGQGTRLTVV.

This clone was found a few times. The genes are TRBV9 and TRBJ2-7; a weak D match, TRBD1 (5 bases). This CDR3 is built from 15 residues. CDR1 is SGDLS and CDR2 is YYNGEE in the germline V gene. The germline V and J ends were trimmed by 0 bases and 2 bases, with 12 bases remaining between them. CDR3 sequence reads: CASSVDLGATYEQYF. Here the CDR3 DNA reads TGTGCCAGCAGCGTAGATCTAGGGGCGACCTACGAGCAGTACTTC.

This clone was detected a few times. The chain combines TRBV27 with TRBJ2-7; 7 bases line up with TRBD2. The CDR3 contains 14 residues. Germline loops: CDR1 MNHEY, CDR2 SMNVEV (reference sequence). J gave up 3 bases and V 4 bases, and 6 bases lay outside the gene matches. CDR3 in DNA: TGTGCCAGCAGTTCCTCCGGACTAGTCTACGAGCAGTACTTC. Its protein is CASSSSGLVYEQYF.